Listed below are T cell receptor beta chains from one sample, sequenced in a study of memory CD4+ T cells and cytomegalovirus serostatus. TCRdb's table, derived via immunoSEQ multiplex PCR, lists solely in-frame clones and lacks some. The top ten clones hold roughly 4.7% of a sample with some 67,000 clones, about 80% of them seen once. Sequencing used memory CD4+ T cells from blood. These receptor sequences come from an adult in good health and CMV-seropositive. Both conserved end residues are part of each CDR3. A D gene is named only where the DNA matches it firmly. Only some rows state a clone size, as once, few, many or a class for expanded clones.

-	TRBV28	-	16	TRBJ2-2	CASSFSGAPGTGELFF	TGTGCCAGCAGTTTTTCAGGGGCGCCGGGCACCGGGGAGCTGTTTTTT
TRBD2	TRBV11-1	few	16	TRBJ2-3	CASSLGGGGATDTQYF	TGTGCCAGCAGCTTAGGTGGCGGGGGGGCCACAGATACGCAGTATTTT
-	TRBV4-2	once	14	TRBJ1-2	CASSQEINTYGYTF	TGTGCCAGCAGCCAAGAAATAAACACGTATGGCTACACCTTC
-	TRBV28	-	15	TRBJ1-5	CASSLPSGENQPQHF	TGTGCCAGCAGTTTACCCTCAGGGGAGAATCAGCCCCAGCATTTT
-	TRBV6-5	-	15	TRBJ2-7	CASSYGPGRGYEQYF	TGTGCCAGCAGTTACGGCCCAGGCCGGGGGTACGAGCAGTACTTC
-	TRBV11-1	-	14	TRBJ2-3	CASSRQKDWDTQYF	TGTGCCAGCAGTAGACAGAAAGATTGGGATACGCAGTATTTT
TRBD2	TRBV19	-	15	TRBJ2-4	CASSGLAGAKNIQYF	TGTGCCAGTAGCGGACTAGCGGGAGCCAAAAACATTCAGTACTTC
-	TRBV7-6	-	12	TRBJ1-3	CASSFSGNTIYF	TGTGCCAGCAGCTTCTCTGGAAACACCATATATTTT
-	TRBV19	-	14	TRBJ1-3	CASSIRPTGNTIYF	TGTGCCAGTAGTATCAGACCCACTGGAAACACCATATATTTT
-	TRBV29-1	-	11	TRBJ1-2	CSDRDPYGYTF	TGCAGCGACAGGGATCCCTATGGCTACACCTTC
-	TRBV27	-	13	TRBJ2-7	CASSLKGGYEQYF	TGTGCCAGCAGTTTAAAGGGCGGCTACGAGCAGTACTTC
-	TRBV27	once	16	TRBJ1-6	CASRGGGQTYNSPLHF	TGTGCCAGCAGGGGGGGCGGGCAGACCTATAATTCACCCCTCCACTTT
-	TRBV27	-	14	TRBJ1-6	CASSPREGDSPLHF	TGTGCCAGCAGTCCCCGTGAGGGGGATTCACCCCTCCACTTT
TRBD1	TRBV27	many	14	TRBJ1-1	CASSTGQGFTEAFF	TGTGCCAGCAGTACCGGACAGGGTTTCACTGAAGCTTTCTTT
-	TRBV7-9	-	11	TRBJ2-1	CAHGAYNEQFF	TGTGCGCACGGGGCCTACAATGAGCAGTTCTTC
TRBD1	TRBV6-1	-	15	TRBJ2-7	CASSGQGAGLYEQYF	TGTGCCAGCAGTGGACAGGGGGCAGGTCTATACGAGCAGTACTTC
-	TRBV20-1	medium-sized	11	TRBJ2-1	CSARLELGQFF	TGCAGTGCTAGGCTAGAATTGGGCCAGTTCTTC
-	TRBV6-6	-	12	TRBJ1-2	CASTPRGGGYTF	TGTGCCAGCACTCCAAGGGGTGGGGGCTACACCTTC
-	TRBV28	-	15	TRBJ2-4	CASSRQVLAKNIQYF	TGTGCCAGCAGTCGACAAGTTCTAGCCAAAAACATTCAGTACTTC
-	TRBV4-2	-	15	TRBJ1-4	CASSQEWGFDEKLFF	TGTGCCAGCAGCCAAGAATGGGGTTTTGATGAAAAACTGTTTTTT
-	TRBV5-1	few	14	TRBJ1-6	CASSFQGYNSPLHF	TGCGCCAGCAGCTTCCAGGGTTATAATTCACCCCTCCACTTT
-	TRBV10-3	-	14	TRBJ2-1	CAIRKTSSGNEQFF	TGTGCCATCAGAAAAACTAGCTCCGGGAATGAGCAGTTCTTC
-	TRBV7-3	-	13	TRBJ1-1	CASSLGQNTEAFF	TGTGCCAGCAGCTTAGGGCAGAACACTGAAGCTTTCTTT
-	TRBV13	-	14	TRBJ1-1	CASSFGRSNTEAFF	TGTGCCAGCAGCTTTGGCAGGTCGAACACTGAAGCTTTCTTT
-	TRBV28	-	13	TRBJ2-2	CASIRLSTGELFF	TGTGCCAGCATCCGACTCTCCACCGGGGAGCTGTTTTTT
-	TRBV15	-	16	TRBJ1-1	CATSRDRGGTGTEAFF	TGTGCCACCAGCAGAGATCGGGGAGGGACTGGCACTGAAGCTTTCTTT
-	TRBV30	-	12	TRBJ2-7	CAWTKGPYEQYF	TGTGCCTGGACAAAGGGGCCCTACGAGCAGTACTTC
-	TRBV27	-	13	TRBJ2-7	CASSFQSSYEQYF	TGTGCCAGCAGTTTCCAGAGCTCCTACGAGCAGTACTTC
-	TRBV7-9	once	14	TRBJ1-2	CASSARAGNYGYTF	TGTGCCAGCAGCGCGCGGGCGGGAAACTATGGCTACACCTTC
-	TRBV6-1	once	13	TRBJ2-7	CASSGAGGVEQYF	TGTGCCAGCAGTGGGGCAGGGGGGGTCGAGCAGTACTTC
-	TRBV9	few	14	TRBJ1-1	CASSRTGVETEAFF	TGTGCCAGCAGCAGAACAGGAGTGGAAACTGAAGCTTTCTTT
TRBD1	TRBV28	-	18	TRBJ2-7	CASRPPRGTVRGPYEQYF	TGTGCCAGCCGCCCCCCGAGAGGGACAGTCCGGGGTCCCTACGAGCAGTACTTC
TRBD1	TRBV5-1	-	14	TRBJ1-4	CASSFGTGVEKLFF	TGCGCCAGCAGCTTTGGGACAGGGGTTGAAAAACTGTTTTTT
-	TRBV27	-	14	TRBJ2-7	CASSFAQGSSEQYF	TGTGCCAGCAGTTTCGCACAGGGTTCAAGCGAGCAGTACTTC
-	TRBV7-3	-	15	TRBJ2-7	CASSPGWGLDHEQYF	TGTGCCAGCAGCCCCGGGTGGGGCCTGGACCACGAGCAGTACTTC
-	TRBV2	-	14	TRBJ2-4	CASRDVVGPNIQYF	TGTGCCAGCAGGGACGTGGTGGGTCCGAACATTCAGTACTTC
TRBD1	TRBV11-3	-	14	TRBJ2-7	CASSPRTGGGEQYF	TGTGCCAGCAGCCCCCGGACAGGGGGAGGCGAGCAGTACTTC
-	TRBV28	-	15	TRBJ1-5	CASSLFGDSNQPQHF	TGTGCCAGCAGTTTATTTGGTGACAGCAATCAGCCCCAGCATTTT
TRBD1	TRBV19	-	14	TRBJ1-2	CASSSQGQHYGYTF	TGTGCCAGTAGTTCCCAGGGACAGCACTATGGCTACACCTTC
TRBD1	TRBV6-5	-	14	TRBJ2-7	CASRWTGSSYEQYF	TGTGCCAGCAGGTGGACAGGCAGCTCCTACGAGCAGTACTTC
-	TRBV10-3	-	14	TRBJ2-3	CAISESQTTDTQYF	TGTGCCATCAGTGAGTCGCAGACCACAGATACGCAGTATTTT
-	TRBV28	once	15	TRBJ2-5	CASSFDPQDVETQYF	TGTGCCAGCAGTTTTGACCCGCAGGACGTGGAGACCCAGTACTTC
-	TRBV20-1	-	10	TRBJ2-3	CSAFTDTQYF	TGCAGCGCTTTCACAGATACGCAGTATTTT
-	TRBV30	-	14	TRBJ2-3	CARSYRGGTDTQYF	TGTGCCCGATCCTACCGGGGTGGCACAGATACGCAGTATTTT
-	TRBV2	-	13	TRBJ2-1	CANQRGSMNEQFF	TGTGCCAACCAACGGGGCTCTATGAATGAGCAGTTCTTC
TRBD2	TRBV6-6	-	15	TRBJ2-3	CASSKLAGDPDTQYF	TGTGCCAGCAGTAAACTAGCGGGAGATCCAGATACGCAGTATTTT
TRBD1	TRBV12-5	-	15	TRBJ1-2	CASGLDRGRDYGYTF	TGTGCTAGTGGTCTAGACAGGGGGCGCGACTATGGCTACACCTTC
TRBD2	TRBV4-2	-	16	TRBJ2-3	CASREALAGGKDTQYF	TGTGCCAGCAGAGAAGCTCTAGCGGGGGGGAAAGATACGCAGTATTTT
TRBD1	TRBV30	few	13	TRBJ1-5	CAWDRDGNQPQHF	TGTGCCTGGGACAGGGATGGCAATCAGCCCCAGCATTTT